This is a list of T cell receptor beta chains from one sample in a study of blood T cell repertoires in COVID-19. Sequencing was performed with immunoSEQ multiplex PCR; in TCRdb, only in-frame clones are kept and a portion is missing. The sample records about 56,000 clones, 84% being singletons. The sample comprised peripheral blood. The source is a man between 60 and 75 years old with COVID-19, enrolled during active disease. Each CDR3 is given with its conserved first and last residue. A D gene is named only where the DNA matches it firmly. Rows may omit the clone size; those that give it use once, few, many or a size class.

d_call: TRBD2
clone_size: -
v_call: TRBV6-5
j_call: TRBJ2-7
cdr3_length: 13
cdr3_nt: TGTGCCACCCGTCCGGGAGGACCCTACGAGCAGTACTTC
cdr3_aa: CATRPGGPYEQYF

d_call: -
clone_size: -
v_call: TRBV24-1
j_call: TRBJ1-6
cdr3_length: 15
cdr3_nt: TGTGCCACCTCCGGGGGGCGTTCGTCGAATTCACCCCTCCACTTT
cdr3_aa: CATSGGRSSNSPLHF

d_call: -
clone_size: -
v_call: TRBV27
j_call: TRBJ2-1
cdr3_length: 13
cdr3_nt: TGTGCCAGCAGTTTGGCCGGGGTCAATGAGCAGTTCTTC
cdr3_aa: CASSLAGVNEQFF

d_call: -
clone_size: -
v_call: TRBV19
j_call: TRBJ2-3
cdr3_length: 13
cdr3_nt: TGTGCCAGTAAAGGAGTAAACACAGATACGCAGTATTTT
cdr3_aa: CASKGVNTDTQYF

d_call: TRBD1
clone_size: -
v_call: TRBV19
j_call: TRBJ1-1
cdr3_length: 14
cdr3_nt: TGTGCCAGTACCGAACCGACAGGGTGGACTGAAGCTTTCTTT
cdr3_aa: CASTEPTGWTEAFF

d_call: TRBD1
clone_size: -
v_call: TRBV6-5
j_call: TRBJ1-2
cdr3_length: 13
cdr3_nt: TGTGCCAGCCGAGAGGGGGCTTATGGCGGCTACACCTTC
cdr3_aa: CASREGAYGGYTF

d_call: -
clone_size: -
v_call: TRBV6-7
j_call: TRBJ1-2
cdr3_length: 14
cdr3_nt: TGTGCCAGCAGCCCAGCAATCGGGGACTATGGCTACACCTTC
cdr3_aa: CASSPAIGDYGYTF

d_call: -
clone_size: few
v_call: TRBV19
j_call: TRBJ2-3
cdr3_length: 16
cdr3_nt: TGTGCCAGTAGTATGGCAGGGGCGCAGAGCACAGATACGCAGTATTTT
cdr3_aa: CASSMAGAQSTDTQYF

d_call: -
clone_size: -
v_call: TRBV5-1
j_call: TRBJ2-6
cdr3_length: 17
cdr3_nt: TGCGCCAGCAGTGATCAGGGTACGCTCTCTGGGGCCAACGTCCTGACTTTC
cdr3_aa: CASSDQGTLSGANVLTF

d_call: -
clone_size: -
v_call: TRBV7-9
j_call: TRBJ2-2
cdr3_length: 16
cdr3_nt: TGTGCCAGCAGAAAAAAGGGCGGGGCCGCGGACGGGGAGCTGTTTTTT
cdr3_aa: CASRKKGGAADGELFF

d_call: -
clone_size: -
v_call: TRBV7-9
j_call: TRBJ2-5
cdr3_length: 15
cdr3_nt: TGTGCCAGCAGCCACTCTGAGTGGAGGGGAGAGACCCAGTACTTC
cdr3_aa: CASSHSEWRGETQYF

d_call: -
clone_size: -
v_call: TRBV4-2
j_call: TRBJ2-7
cdr3_length: 16
cdr3_nt: TGTGCCAGCTCCTATCATGGGGGGAGCCCCTCCTACGAGCAGTACTTC
cdr3_aa: CASSYHGGSPSYEQYF

d_call: -
clone_size: -
v_call: TRBV30
j_call: TRBJ1-4
cdr3_length: 15
cdr3_nt: TGTGCCTGGAGTGTCAGGACTTCACTAGGGGAAAAACTGTTTTTT
cdr3_aa: CAWSVRTSLGEKLFF

d_call: -
clone_size: -
v_call: TRBV5-1
j_call: TRBJ1-2
cdr3_length: 13
cdr3_nt: TGCGCCACCAGCGGTGGGCAGATATTTGGCTACACCTTC
cdr3_aa: CATSGGQIFGYTF

d_call: -
clone_size: -
v_call: TRBV14
j_call: TRBJ2-2
cdr3_length: 13
cdr3_nt: TGTGCCAGCAGCCGAGAACTCACCGGGGAGCTGTTTTTT
cdr3_aa: CASSRELTGELFF

d_call: TRBD1
clone_size: -
v_call: TRBV11-1
j_call: TRBJ2-5
cdr3_length: 12
cdr3_nt: TGTGCCAGCAGACAGGGGGCGGAGACCCAGTACTTC
cdr3_aa: CASRQGAETQYF

d_call: TRBD1
clone_size: few
v_call: TRBV6-5
j_call: TRBJ2-7
cdr3_length: 16
cdr3_nt: TGTGCCAGCAGTTACGGACAGGGGGCAGCTCTGGGTGAGCAGTACTTC
cdr3_aa: CASSYGQGAALGEQYF

d_call: TRBD1
clone_size: -
v_call: TRBV2
j_call: TRBJ1-3
cdr3_length: 13
cdr3_nt: TGTGCCAGCCAACAGGGGTCAGGAAACACCATATATTTT
cdr3_aa: CASQQGSGNTIYF

d_call: -
clone_size: -
v_call: TRBV6-2/TRBV6-3
j_call: TRBJ1-2
cdr3_length: 14
cdr3_nt: TGTGCCAGCAGTTCCCTCGGGTCAACCTATGGCTACACCTTC
cdr3_aa: CASSSLGSTYGYTF

d_call: TRBD1
clone_size: -
v_call: TRBV10-2
j_call: TRBJ1-2
cdr3_length: 14
cdr3_nt: TGCGCCAGCAGGGATGGGACAGGGGCAGATGGCTACACCTTC
cdr3_aa: CASRDGTGADGYTF

d_call: -
clone_size: -
v_call: TRBV2
j_call: TRBJ1-2
cdr3_length: 15
cdr3_nt: TGTGCCAGCAGTGACTCTGGCAGGACAATTTATGGCTACACCTTC
cdr3_aa: CASSDSGRTIYGYTF

d_call: TRBD1
clone_size: -
v_call: TRBV18
j_call: TRBJ1-1
cdr3_length: 15
cdr3_nt: TGTGCCAGCTCACCACGGGACAGGGGGAACACTGAAGCTTTCTTT
cdr3_aa: CASSPRDRGNTEAFF

d_call: -
clone_size: -
v_call: TRBV3-1/TRBV3-2
j_call: TRBJ1-2
cdr3_length: 15
cdr3_nt: TGTGCCAGCAGCCAAGATTCTATCGGGTGGATGGGCTACACCTTC
cdr3_aa: CASSQDSIGWMGYTF

d_call: -
clone_size: -
v_call: TRBV12-5
j_call: TRBJ2-3
cdr3_length: 15
cdr3_nt: TGTGCTAGTGGTTTGGGGGGGGTTGGGACAGATACGCAGTATTTT
cdr3_aa: CASGLGGVGTDTQYF

d_call: -
clone_size: -
v_call: TRBV2
j_call: TRBJ1-1
cdr3_length: 13
cdr3_nt: TGTGCCAGCAGGAACAACAGGAACACTGAAGCTTTCTTT
cdr3_aa: CASRNNRNTEAFF

d_call: -
clone_size: few
v_call: TRBV7-9
j_call: TRBJ2-3
cdr3_length: 15
cdr3_nt: TGTGCCAGCAGCTTAGCAGAACTAGTGACAGATACGCAGTATTTT
cdr3_aa: CASSLAELVTDTQYF

d_call: -
clone_size: -
v_call: TRBV2
j_call: TRBJ1-6
cdr3_length: 16
cdr3_nt: TGTGCCAGCAGTGACGGCAGTCGGGCCTATAATTCACCCCTCCACTTT
cdr3_aa: CASSDGSRAYNSPLHF

d_call: -
clone_size: -
v_call: TRBV5-4
j_call: TRBJ2-1
cdr3_length: 16
cdr3_nt: TGTGCCAGCAGCTTGTCTTGGACCGGGAGAGGTAATGAGCAGTTCTTC
cdr3_aa: CASSLSWTGRGNEQFF

d_call: -
clone_size: -
v_call: TRBV7-9
j_call: TRBJ1-1
cdr3_length: 14
cdr3_nt: TGTGCCAGCAGCTTAGCCGGGGGGAACACTGAAGCTTTCTTT
cdr3_aa: CASSLAGGNTEAFF

d_call: -
clone_size: -
v_call: TRBV12-3/TRBV12-4
j_call: TRBJ1-2
cdr3_length: 12
cdr3_nt: TGTGCCAGCAGTTTTGGGGAGGTCGGCTACACCTTC
cdr3_aa: CASSFGEVGYTF

d_call: -
clone_size: -
v_call: TRBV3-1/TRBV3-2
j_call: TRBJ1-2
cdr3_length: 15
cdr3_nt: TGTGCCAGCAGCCACTCTGGCGGGGCAGCCTATGGCTACACCTTC
cdr3_aa: CASSHSGGAAYGYTF